This T cell receptor (beta chain) was sequenced in a study of blood T cell repertoires in COVID-19. Study-wide context: Italy, Spain and the United States were the sources of the convalescent and acute COVID-19 samples.

This clone was counted a single time. During active infection, Seattle patients enrolled and were then monitored through disease. This CDR3 has 16 amino acids. The germline V gene has CDR1 MGHDK and CDR2 SYGVNS. Trimming cost V 6 bases and J 5 bases, with 21 bases left between them. Original data processing: Using reference gene primer amplification, nucleated cell counts were estimated. Generated by immunoSEQ multiplex PCR, the TCRdb table keeps only in-frame clones and is missing some. The D gene and trimming were derived from the DNA, and the V and J assignments and clone size from that table. The sample consists of approximately 47,000 clones, about nine tenths of them appearing once.

Sequenced input: peripheral blood. The chain links TRBV25-1 to TRBJ2-3; D may be TRBD1 (6 bases). This clonotype was obtained from a woman of 80 years or more with COVID-19, enrolled during active disease. CDR3 sequence: CASSAALAGERDTQYF. The CDR3 DNA is TGTGCCAGCAGCGCCGCTCTCGCAGGGGAGAGAGATACGCAGTATTTT.